This T cell receptor (beta chain) was obtained from a study of cytomegalovirus exposure and HLA in healthy donors. Findings of the study overall: V segments that were indistinguishable, TRBV6-2 and TRBV6-3 among them, were omitted from analysis.

Germline V gene data show CDR1 as SEHNR and CDR2 as FQNEAQ (reference sequence). This CDR3 comprises 12 residues. Trimming pared 5 bases from V and 3 bases from J, leaving 8 bases between. PCR employed 60 Vbeta and 13 Jbeta primers. Sequencing used immunoSEQ multiplex PCR; TCRdb keeps in-frame clones, though not all of them. The data show 66,000 or so clones, with about 89% seen just once and around 1.5% held by the top ten. As regards this clone: Its specificity is unknown.

The specimen was PBMCs. This sequence was found in a man aged 25-45 years in good health and CMV-seropositive. The chain carries TRBV7-9 and TRBJ2-7, with D hard to call. The CDR3, as DNA: TGTGCCAGCAGCCAGACTGGCTACGAGCAGTACTTC. Its protein is CASSQTGYEQYF. Full variable domain (remainder filled in from reference TRBV7-9 and TRBJ2-7): DTGVSQNPRHKITKRGQNVTFRCDPISEHNRLYWYRQTLGQGPEFLTYFQNEAQLEKSRLLSDRFSAERPKGSFSTLEIQRTEQGDSAMYLCASSQTGYEQYFGPGTRLTVT.